The T cell receptor beta chain described here comes from a study of T cell responses to AZD1222 COVID-19 vaccine. Study-level findings and limits: The reported proportion of spike-specific TCRs targeting unmutated variant regions was nearly half. Possibly, clonal diversity was underestimated; donors were largely white British and included more females. Repertoires were collected only later (after the peak T cell response had occurred).

The CDR3 length is 14 residues. Germline CDR1 is MDHEN and CDR2 is SYDVKM. V lost 6 bases, J lost 1 base, and 12 bases lay in between. As regards this clone: The antigen remains undetermined.

Profiling relied on immunoSEQ multiplex PCR, and the TCRdb table lists in-frame clones only, not all of them. The data show around 100,000 clones, roughly 91% seen once. This chain links TRBV28 with TRBJ1-1; the D gene is possibly TRBD1 (5 bases). The clonotype comes from an adult in good health. The input for sequencing was peripheral blood, taken on day 0 of AZD1222 vaccination. In DNA, the CDR3 is TGTGCCAGCAGCTCCGGGGGGGAGAACACTGAAGCTTTCTTT. This translates into CASSSGGENTEAFF.